This T cell receptor beta chain was identified during a study of blood T cell repertoires in COVID-19. In the study overall: PBMCs, B-cell-depleted T cells, or T cells provided the cDNA or gDNA that made up the material.

The V gene's germline CDR1 is SGHVS and CDR2 FQNEAQ. This CDR3 has 16 residues. V was shortened by 2 bases and J by 4 bases, with 17 bases between the two germline ends. Some clones are missing from TCRdb's copy, which holds only in-frame ones; the method was immunoSEQ multiplex PCR. This table holds about 240,000 clones, roughly 91% found once. The receptor's source is a woman in her thirties who had recovered from COVID-19. This rearrangement joins TRBV7-8 to TRBJ1-2, with D perhaps matching TRBD1 (5 bases). The sequenced sample was PBMCs or T cells enriched from blood (not recorded which). CDR3 region: CASSLSGGEYSYGYTF. CDR3 DNA sequence: TGTGCCAGCAGCTTAAGTGGGGGGGAGTACAGCTATGGCTACACCTTC.